This T cell receptor beta chain was sequenced in a study of T-cell memory formation after mild COVID-19. Overall study: Largely donor-specific TCR clusters were found. Study-wide results and limits: CD4+ contracting clones were mainly CM and EM; CD8+ ones, EMRA. Cross-reactive memory apparently joined, as some responding clones appeared in pre-infection memory.

After 5'RACE with constant-segment primers, TCR alpha and TCR beta cDNA libraries carrying sample barcodes and UMIs were obtained. TCRdb itself ran the 5' RACE reads through MiXCR, one entry per CDR3 protein. The data show some 310,000 distinct CDR3 sequences, 20% seen once. For this clonotype: The target antigen is unknown.

The TCR comes from a man aged 18 to 35 who had mild COVID-19 (a few samples of this study predate the infection). Cell type and time point are not known. Sequenced: PBMCs or a T cell subset sorted from them (not recorded which).

CDR3 loop: CASSQTGDRPQHF. CDR3 nucleotides: TGTGCCAGCAGTCAGACAGGGGATAGACCCCAGCATTTT. V is TRBV2 and J is TRBJ1-5; 8 bases are a match to TRBD1. This CDR3 has 13 amino acids. Germline V gene lookup returns CDR1 SNHLY and CDR2 FYNNEI. The V segment lost 5 bases and the J segment 10 bases; nucleotides outside the gene matches: 7.